This T cell receptor beta chain was captured in a study of T-cell reconstitution after alpha-beta-depleted transplantation in children. As it was prepared, the TCRbeta library received unique molecular identifiers. Via MiXCR, TCRdb re-called the PCR reads, giving one row per CDR3 protein. Of hundreds of thousands of distinct CDR3 sequences in the sample, around 13% were seen once. The CDR3 runs to 14 residues. CDR1 SGHDT and CDR2 YYEEEE come from the germline V gene. Trimming removed 4 bases from V and 3 bases from J, with 14 bases in between. The table lists this clonotype with a few counts. This TCR was recovered from a human donor who donated a stem cell graft to a child with acute lymphoblastic leukemia. This sample comprised PBMCs from the stem cell graft donor, obtained from the stem cell graft. This chain uses TRBV5-6 with TRBJ2-7; the D gene is possibly TRBD2 (6 bases). CDR3 protein: CASSQGLKRYEQYF. CDR3 in DNA: TGTGCCAGCAGCCAGGGACTGAAACGCTACGAGCAGTACTTC.